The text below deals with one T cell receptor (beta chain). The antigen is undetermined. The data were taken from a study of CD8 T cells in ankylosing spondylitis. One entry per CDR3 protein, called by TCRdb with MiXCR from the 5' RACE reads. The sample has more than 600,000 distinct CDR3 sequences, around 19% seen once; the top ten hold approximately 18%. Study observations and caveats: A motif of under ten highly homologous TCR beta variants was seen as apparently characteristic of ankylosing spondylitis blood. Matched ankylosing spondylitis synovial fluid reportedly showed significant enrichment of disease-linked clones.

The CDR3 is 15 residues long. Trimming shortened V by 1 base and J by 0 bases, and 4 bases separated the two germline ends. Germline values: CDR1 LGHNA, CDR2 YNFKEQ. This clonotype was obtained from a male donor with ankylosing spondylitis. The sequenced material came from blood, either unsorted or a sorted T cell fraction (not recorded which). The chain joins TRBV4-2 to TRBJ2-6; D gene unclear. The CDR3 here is CASSQGPSGANVLTF. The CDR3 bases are TGTGCCAGCAGCCAAGGTCCCTCTGGGGCCAACGTCCTGACTTTC.